The sequence of this T cell receptor beta chain was determined in a study of blood T cells in healthy people across ages. Healthy Caucasian individuals from Russia aged about 6 to 90 served as donors. The total RNA that was extracted per sample amounted to at least 5.5 micrograms. Trimming at V came to 4 bases and at J to 1 base, leaving 6 bases not matched to a gene. CDR1 and CDR2 from the germline V gene are SQVTM and ANQGSEA. CDR3 length: 14 amino acids. This clonotype has just one count. The use of a sample-barcoded 5' primer and a J-beta primer mix characterized a second PCR of roughly 6 to 11 cycles. Tags on each cDNA molecule came from a template-switch adaptor with 12 random nucleotides. TCRdb fed the 5' RACE reads into MiXCR, producing one record per CDR3 protein. The sample lists hundreds of thousands of distinct CDR3 sequences; around 50% were seen once.

The chain joins TRBV29-1 to TRBJ2-7; 8 bases map to TRBD1. The TCR comes from a woman aged 80 or over in good health. The sequencing sample was made of blood. CDR3 sequence reads: CSVVAGQGSYEQYF. CDR3 coding DNA: TGCAGCGTTGTGGCAGGACAGGGTTCCTACGAGCAGTACTTC.